These 30 T cell receptor beta chains share one sample of origin, sequenced in a study of shared clonotypes between healthy human individuals (dated by TCRdb to between 2020 and 2021). Libraries were built with the immunoSEQ multiplex PCR assay. As stored in TCRdb, this immuneACCESS dataset retains in-frame rearrangements with V and J assigned. A fraction of the clones does not appear; measured against another copy, unresolved V genes explain less than half of the discrepancy, and the remainder lacks a known reason. Across this sample there are about 1 million clones, with around 74% seen only once. The top ten hold approximately 1.5% of the sample. The sample comprised memory CD4+ T cells sorted from blood. The cell subset or site label, as the study defines it: CD45RA-negative fraction. All receptors derive from a young man in good health.

The chain employs TRBV4-3 and TRBJ2-1, with no clear D. This CDR3 has 15 residues. The germline gives CDR1 LGHNA, CDR2 YSLEER. Trimming removed 0 bases from V and 2 bases from J, with 8 bases in between. The CDR3 region is CASSQESGAYNEQFF. The CDR3 DNA is TGCGCCAGCAGCCAAGAGTCTGGGGCCTACAATGAGCAGTTCTTC.

V and J are TRBV5-1 and TRBJ1-2; TRBD1 agrees at 7 bases. The CDR3 has 15 residues. The germline CDR1 and CDR2 sequences are SGHRS and YFSETQ. V lost 4 bases and J lost 5; bases outside the gene matches: 11. The CDR3 protein is CASSPGTALAYGYTF. CDR3 sequence (DNA): TGCGCCAGCAGCCCAGGGACAGCGTTGGCGTATGGCTACACCTTC.

The chain combines TRBV6-5 with TRBJ2-1, with 7 bases lining up with TRBD1. The V gene's germline CDR1 is MNHEY and CDR2 SVGAGI. Trimming took 7 bases from V and 6 from J; bases not matched to a gene: 6. This CDR3 contains 13 residues. The CDR3, as DNA: TGTGCCAGCATCCTACCAGGGGGCAATGAGCAGTTCTTC. Protein sequence: CASILPGGNEQFF.

The chain recombines TRBV28 with TRBJ1-2, with D possibly matching TRBD1 (5 bases). Germline V lookup: CDR1 MDHEN, CDR2 SYDVKM. V was pared by 7 bases and J by 4 bases, with 19 bases between. The CDR3 is 15 amino acids. CDR3 loop: CASTSKRAGSYGYTF. The CDR3 region has the DNA TGTGCCAGCACCTCGAAACGGGCAGGGAGCTATGGCTACACCTTC.

The chain employs TRBV18 and TRBJ2-5; D gene ambiguous. The CDR3 runs 13 residues. CDR1 is KGHSH and CDR2 is LQKENI in the germline V gene. V lost 2 bases, J lost 9 bases, and 13 bases lay in between. The CDR3 reads CASSPFPDTAQYF. The CDR3 DNA is TGTGCCAGCTCACCATTTCCAGACACGGCCCAGTACTTC.

The chain combines TRBV2 with TRBJ1-3; a possible D gene is TRBD1 (6 bases). Trimming shortened V by 4 bases and J by 2 bases, and 12 bases separated the two germline ends. This CDR3 is built from 15 residues. Looked up from germline, CDR1 is SNHLY and CDR2 is FYNNEI. CDR3 amino acids: CASSASRTAGNTIYF. The CDR3 DNA follows: TGTGCCAGCAGTGCCTCAAGGACAGCTGGAAACACCATATATTTT.

This clone has only a few counts. J is TRBJ1-1 and V is TRBV14; TRBD1 matches at 7 bases. This CDR3 region has 14 residues. Looked up from germline, CDR1 is SGHDN and CDR2 is FVKESK. The J segment lost 4 bases and the V segment lost 4 bases, leaving 6 bases of the junction unmatched. CDR3 loop: CASSPGQATTEAFF. The CDR3 DNA reads TGTGCCAGCAGCCCCGGACAGGCGACCACTGAAGCTTTCTTT.

This clone was counted a few times. The rearrangement links TRBV2 to TRBJ1-1; no firm D call. Germline V CDR1 and CDR2: SNHLY, FYNNEI. Trimming cost V 2 bases and J 6 bases, with 10 bases left between them. The CDR3 extends over 13 amino acids. The CDR3 protein is CASSESGFAEAFF. DNA of the CDR3: TGTGCCAGCAGTGAAAGTGGTTTCGCTGAAGCTTTCTTT.

The gene calls are TRBV5-1 and TRBJ2-3, with 8 bases matching TRBD2. CDR1 and CDR2 (germline): SGHRS, YFSETQ. The CDR3 is made up of 15 amino acids. V trimming: 7 bases; J trimming: 0 bases; junction bases outside the gene matches: 7. The CDR3 nucleotides read TGCGCCAGCTTTCGGGGGGGGCCGAGCACAGATACGCAGTATTTT. This translates into CASFRGGPSTDTQYF.

The chain carries TRBV6-6 and TRBJ2-1; possible D gene TRBD2, 5 bases. CDR1 MNHNY and CDR2 SVGAGI come from the germline V gene (reference sequence). This CDR3 has 15 residues. The germline V and J ends were trimmed by 4 bases and 4 bases, with 14 bases remaining between them. CDR3 protein: CASSWSGNLYNEQFF. CDR3 coding DNA: TGTGCCAGCAGTTGGAGCGGAAACCTTTACAATGAGCAGTTCTTC.

This clone was found a few times. The V and J genes are TRBV27 and TRBJ2-3, with 7 bases matching TRBD2. CDR1 and CDR2 from the germline V gene are MNHEY and SMNVEV (reference sequence). CDR3 length: 16 amino acids. The V gene end was trimmed by 4 bases and the J gene end by 1 base; junction bases not matched to a gene: 8. The CDR3 loop reads CASSSPWTSGTDTQYF. The CDR3 DNA reads as TGTGCCAGCAGTTCCCCCTGGACTAGTGGCACAGATACGCAGTATTTT.

The rearrangement joins TRBV5-4 to TRBJ2-7; 8 nucleotides match TRBD2. Germline V gene lookup returns CDR1 SGHNT and CDR2 YYREEE (reference sequence). Trimming cost V 4 bases and J 6 bases; bases outside gene matches: 12. This CDR3 is 15 amino acids long. For the CDR3, the DNA is TGTGCCAGCAGCCCCAGGGGTAGCGGGGTCGCCGAGCAGTACTTC. It codes for CASSPRGSGVAEQYF.

The V gene is TRBV10-3, the J gene TRBJ1-6; D unresolved. Germline-derived CDR1 and CDR2 are ENHRY and SYGVKD. This CDR3 has 15 amino acids. Trimming shortened V by 3 bases and J by 6 bases, and 12 bases separated the two germline ends. The CDR3 here is CAISDHSTVNSPLHF. The CDR3 DNA reads TGTGCCATCAGTGACCATAGCACAGTTAATTCACCCCTCCACTTT.

This clone was recorded a few times. This chain joins TRBV28 and TRBJ1-2; perhaps TRBD1 as D (6 bases). V was trimmed by 2 bases and J by 4 bases, leaving 14 bases between them. This CDR3 is built from 15 residues. Germline CDR1 MDHEN, CDR2 SYDVKM. The CDR3 DNA sequence: TGTGCCAGCAGTTTACCCCATAGGGGGGGCTATGGCTACACCTTC. Its translation is CASSLPHRGGYGYTF.

V is TRBV6-1 and J is TRBJ1-6, with D unclear. This CDR3 comprises 15 residues. Germline V CDR1 and CDR2: MNHNS, SASEGT. V was trimmed by 5 bases and J by 2 bases, leaving 10 bases between them. The CDR3 nucleotides read TGTGCCAGCAGTTCTGGGCGGACCTATAATTCACCCCTCCACTTT. Amino acids: CASSSGRTYNSPLHF.

Note on this clone: Other DNA sequences of this sample code for an identical CDR3. The rearrangement joins TRBV2 to TRBJ1-1; no reliable D call. V lost 1 base and J lost 4, with 7 bases in between. The CDR3 is 13 residues long. Germline V gene sequence: CDR1 SNHLY, CDR2 FYNNEI. The CDR3 protein is CASSEEGGTEAFF. The CDR3 DNA reads as TGTGCCAGCAGTGAAGAGGGCGGCACTGAAGCTTTCTTT.

The genes are TRBV5-1 and TRBJ1-1; tentative D call: TRBD1 (5 bases). CDR3 length equals 13 residues. Between the trimmed V and J ends, which lost 4 bases and 4 bases, there was a span of 11 bases. In germline, CDR1 is SGHRS, CDR2 YFSETQ. The CDR3 is CASSPRVATEAFF. In DNA form, the CDR3 reads TGCGCCAGCAGCCCCAGGGTTGCCACTGAAGCTTTCTTT. Full variable domain (rest looked up from reference TRBV5-1 and TRBJ1-1): KAGVTQTPRYLIKTRGQQVTLSCSPISGHRSVSWYQQTPGQGLQFLFEYFSETQRNKGNFPGRFSGRQFSNSRSEMNVSTLELGDSALYLCASSPRVATEAFFGQGTRLTVV.

The genes are TRBV11-2 and TRBJ2-2, with no clear D. Germline CDR1 and CDR2: SGHAT and FQNNGV. Trimming left V 2 bases short and J 3 bases short, with 7 bases between. This CDR3 has 14 residues. The CDR3 region is CASSLSQYTGELFF. The DNA for the CDR3 is TGTGCCAGCAGCTTAAGTCAGTACACCGGGGAGCTGTTTTTT.

The chain uses TRBV7-2 and TRBJ2-3; 10 bases match TRBD2. The CDR3 extends over 16 amino acids. J was trimmed by 4 bases and V by 1 base; bases with no gene match: 5. Germline V gene sequence: CDR1 SGHTA, CDR2 FQGNSA. The CDR3 spells CASSLVVSGRSDTQYF. The DNA of the CDR3 is TGTGCCAGCAGCTTAGTGGTTAGCGGGAGGTCAGATACGCAGTATTTT. The variable domain in full, with the rest retrieved from reference TRBV7-2 and TRBJ2-3, is GAGVSQSPSNKVTEKGKDVELRCDPISGHTALYWYRQSLGQGLEFLIYFQGNSAPDKSGLPSDRFSAERTGGSVSTLTIQRTQQEDSAVYLCASSLVVSGRSDTQYFGPGTRLTVL.

Concerning this clone itself: The sample carries other DNA sequences with the same CDR3. The chain has TRBV5-8 and TRBJ1-5; perhaps TRBD1 as D (6 bases). The V end was cut by 3 bases, the J end by 1 base, with 11 bases between. This CDR3 spans 15 amino acids. CDR1 and CDR2 (germline): SGHTS, YDEGEE. The CDR3 region is CASSSGQLSNQPQHF. The CDR3 DNA is TGTGCCAGCAGCTCCGGACAGCTAAGCAATCAGCCCCAGCATTTT.

J is TRBJ1-1 and V is TRBV27; 10 bases line up with TRBD1. Unmatched junction bases numbered 10, after V lost 9 bases and J lost 0 bases. The CDR3 covers 16 residues. CDR1 MNHEY and CDR2 SMNVEV come from the germline V gene (reference sequence). The CDR3 loop is CASRRDRGFVNTEAFF. The CDR3 DNA is TGTGCCAGTCGGCGGGACAGGGGTTTTGTGAACACTGAAGCTTTCTTT.

The chain joins TRBV28 to TRBJ1-2; D is uncertain. V lost 8 bases and J 3 bases, leaving 16 bases between the germline ends. CDR3 length equals 14 residues. Germline V gene lookup returns CDR1 MDHEN and CDR2 SYDVKM. The CDR3 loop is CASASPGRDYGYTF. For the CDR3, the DNA is TGTGCCAGCGCGTCACCGGGGAGGGACTATGGCTACACCTTC.

The gene calls are TRBV18 and TRBJ2-7, with 9 bases that match TRBD1. The CDR3 length is 15 residues. Germline lookup yields CDR1 KGHSH and CDR2 LQKENI. Trimming took 3 bases from V and 2 from J; bases not matched to a gene: 5. CDR3 region: CASSPGGQGPYEQYF. CDR3 bases: TGTGCCAGCTCACCCGGGGGACAGGGCCCCTACGAGCAGTACTTC.

The chain employs TRBV6-1 and TRBJ1-1, with D tentatively TRBD1 (5 bases). The CDR3 is made up of 11 amino acids. The germline V and J ends were trimmed by 3 bases and 8 bases, with 7 bases remaining between them. Germline assignment: CDR1 MNHNS and CDR2 SASEGT. CDR3 DNA: TGTGCCAGCAGTGACCCAGGGGAAGCTTTCTTT. Protein: CASSDPGEAFF.

In nucleotides, the CDR3 is TGTGCCATCAGTAAGGGACAGGGGAGTATATCCTACGAGCAGTACTTC. As protein: CAISKGQGSISYEQYF. This rearrangement joins TRBV10-3 to TRBJ2-7, with 10 nucleotides matching TRBD1. The CDR3 is made up of 16 amino acids. The germline CDR1 and CDR2 sequences are ENHRY and SYGVKD. After removal of 5 bases from V and 1 base from J, the junction contained 8 bases not matched to a gene.

The V gene is TRBV5-1, the J gene TRBJ1-3; 9 bases match TRBD1. Trimming removed 0 bases from V and 4 bases from J; junction bases left unmatched: 8. Germline CDR1 and CDR2: SGHRS and YFSETQ. This CDR3 has 17 amino acids. The CDR3 spells CASSLEGSGQGGNTIYF. As DNA, the CDR3 is TGCGCCAGCAGCTTGGAGGGATCAGGACAGGGGGGAAACACCATATATTTT.

This rearrangement joins TRBV5-6 to TRBJ1-4; D is possibly TRBD1 (5 bases). V was cut by 3 bases and J by 7 bases, with 10 bases left in between. The CDR3 extends over 13 amino acids. Looked up from germline, CDR1 is SGHDT and CDR2 is YYEEEE. CDR3 region: CASSWGMGEKLFF. The CDR3, as DNA: TGTGCCAGCAGCTGGGGCATGGGTGAAAAACTGTTTTTT. Supplemented by reference TRBV5-6 and TRBJ1-4, the full variable domain reads DAGVTQSPTHLIKTRGQQVTLRCSPKSGHDTVSWYQQALGQGPQFIFQYYEEEERQRGNFPDRFSGHQFPNYSSELNVNALLLGDSALYLCASSWGMGEKLFFGSGTQLSVL.

On this clone itself: This sample includes further DNA sequences coding for the same CDR3. V and J are TRBV7-2 and TRBJ1-2, with TRBD1 matching 8 bases. The CDR3 is made up of 15 amino acids. Per germline, CDR1 SGHTA and CDR2 FQGNSA. The ends lost 5 bases at V and 4 bases at J; junction bases unmatched: 9. The chain's CDR3 is CASSPFPGTGYGYTF. The CDR3 DNA sequence: TGTGCCAGCAGCCCCTTCCCCGGGACAGGCTATGGCTACACCTTC.

This chain uses TRBV7-2 with TRBJ2-5; TRBD1 agrees at 8 bases. CDR3 length equals 15 residues. Germline V gene data show CDR1 as SGHTA and CDR2 as FQGNSA. J lost 5 bases, V lost 5 bases, and 10 bases had no gene match. The DNA of the CDR3 is TGTGCCAGCAGCATCAGGACAGGGTCGGGTGAGACCCAGTACTTC. Protein sequence: CASSIRTGSGETQYF. Variable domain in full (rest from reference TRBV7-2 and TRBJ2-5): GAGVSQSPSNKVTEKGKDVELRCDPISGHTALYWYRQSLGQGLEFLIYFQGNSAPDKSGLPSDRFSAERTGGSVSTLTIQRTQQEDSAVYLCASSIRTGSGETQYFGPGTRLLVL.

CDR3 protein: CASSSPSAGRETQYF. CDR3 bases: TGTGCCAGCAGTTCCCCAAGCGCAGGGCGAGAGACCCAGTACTTC. V and J are TRBV28 and TRBJ2-5, with D possibly being TRBD1 (5 bases). CDR3 length: 15 residues. Germline V gene sequence: CDR1 MDHEN, CDR2 SYDVKM. V was cut by 4 bases and J by 4 bases, with 16 bases left in between.